This is a list of T cell receptor beta chains from one sample in a study of T-cell reconstitution after alpha-beta-depleted transplantation in children. TCRdb re-called the PCR reads with MiXCR, one entry per CDR3 protein. The data contain about 160,000 distinct CDR3 sequences, over 8.5% of them singletons. The source was PBMCs, collected before TCRalphabeta/CD19-depleted stem cell transplant. These receptors were taken from a boy aged 2 to 10 with acute myeloid leukemia, due to receive a stem cell transplant. Both conserved end residues are part of each CDR3. Each record gives: CDR3 protein, CDR3 DNA, D gene, V gene, J gene, clone size. D genes are given only for firm matches. Clone size, where shown, is once, few, many, or a class for clones that have expanded.

CDR3 protein: CASSLTPVTGTGELFF; CDR3 DNA: TGTGCCAGCAGCTTAACCCCTGTGACAGGGACCGGGGAGCTGTTTTTT; D gene: TRBD1; V gene: TRBV7-3; J gene: TRBJ2-2; clone size: many
CDR3 protein: CASSMTGNFEKLFF; CDR3 DNA: TGTGCCAGCAGCATGACCGGGAACTTCGAAAAACTGTTTTTT; D gene: .; V gene: TRBV28; J gene: TRBJ1-4; clone size: many
CDR3 protein: CAIKEQGFSDTQYF; CDR3 DNA: TGTGCCATCAAAGAACAGGGGTTCTCAGATACGCAGTATTTT; D gene: TRBD1; V gene: TRBV10-3; J gene: TRBJ2-3; clone size: many
CDR3 protein: CASSPDRGAATEAFF; CDR3 DNA: TGCGCCAGCAGCCCAGACAGGGGAGCCGCGACTGAAGCTTTCTTT; D gene: TRBD1; V gene: TRBV5-1; J gene: TRBJ1-1; clone size: many
CDR3 protein: CASSPPYGGDEQFF; CDR3 DNA: TGTGCCAGCAGCCCTCCTTATGGCGGGGATGAGCAGTTCTTC; D gene: .; V gene: TRBV9; J gene: TRBJ2-1; clone size: many
CDR3 protein: CSARSDWPDTQYF; CDR3 DNA: TGCAGTGCTAGATCCGACTGGCCAGATACGCAGTATTTT; D gene: .; V gene: TRBV20-1; J gene: TRBJ2-3; clone size: many
CDR3 protein: CASGRGRETQYF; CDR3 DNA: TGTGCCAGCGGGAGGGGGAGAGAGACCCAGTACTTC; D gene: .; V gene: TRBV7-9; J gene: TRBJ2-5; clone size: many
CDR3 protein: CATSGTPGQNPYEQYF; CDR3 DNA: TGTGCCACCAGTGGTACACCGGGACAGAACCCTTACGAGCAGTACTTC; D gene: TRBD1; V gene: TRBV24-1; J gene: TRBJ2-7; clone size: many
CDR3 protein: CASSLPRASDYNEQFF; CDR3 DNA: TGTGCCAGCAGCTTACCACGGGCGTCGGACTACAATGAGCAGTTCTTC; D gene: .; V gene: TRBV11-2; J gene: TRBJ2-1; clone size: few
CDR3 protein: CASSEPPDEQFF; CDR3 DNA: TGTGCCAGCAGCGAACCTCCGGATGAGCAGTTCTTC; D gene: .; V gene: TRBV6-1; J gene: TRBJ2-1; clone size: many
CDR3 protein: CASSLIGGTEAFF; CDR3 DNA: TGTGCCAGCTCTCTTATAGGGGGCACTGAAGCTTTCTTT; D gene: .; V gene: TRBV12-3/TRBV12-4; J gene: TRBJ1-1; clone size: many
CDR3 protein: CASILAGGDQPQHF; CDR3 DNA: TGTGCCAGCATTTTAGCAGGGGGAGATCAGCCCCAGCATTTT; D gene: TRBD1; V gene: TRBV12-3/TRBV12-4; J gene: TRBJ1-5; clone size: many
CDR3 protein: CASSIYSGYTF; CDR3 DNA: TGTGCCAGCAGCATCTATAGTGGCTACACCTTC; D gene: .; V gene: TRBV6-2/TRBV6-3; J gene: TRBJ1-2; clone size: .
CDR3 protein: CASSPGLLGGGPYNEQFF; CDR3 DNA: TGTGCCAGCAGCCCGGGGTTGTTAGGAGGGGGGCCCTACAATGAGCAGTTCTTC; D gene: .; V gene: TRBV11-2; J gene: TRBJ2-1; clone size: many
CDR3 protein: CASSLGLAGGRTDTQYF; CDR3 DNA: TGTGCCAGCAGCTTAGGACTAGCGGGGGGGCGCACAGATACGCAGTATTTT; D gene: TRBD2; V gene: TRBV7-9; J gene: TRBJ2-3; clone size: many
CDR3 protein: CASSLARIYEQYF; CDR3 DNA: TGTGCCAGCAGCTTGGCTAGGATCTACGAGCAGTACTTC; D gene: .; V gene: TRBV7-2; J gene: TRBJ2-7; clone size: many
CDR3 protein: CASSLATGNYEQYF; CDR3 DNA: TGCGCCAGCAGCTTGGCCACAGGGAACTACGAGCAGTACTTC; D gene: .; V gene: TRBV5-1; J gene: TRBJ2-7; clone size: many
CDR3 protein: CASSFQEGGTEAFF; CDR3 DNA: TGTGCCAGCAGTTTTCAGGAGGGAGGTACTGAAGCTTTCTTT; D gene: .; V gene: TRBV12-3/TRBV12-4; J gene: TRBJ1-1; clone size: many
CDR3 protein: CASSRSPTRSTDTQYF; CDR3 DNA: TGCGCCAGCAGCCGATCGCCTACACGGAGCACAGATACGCAGTATTTT; D gene: .; V gene: TRBV4-1; J gene: TRBJ2-3; clone size: many
CDR3 protein: CASSLGRSPLHF; CDR3 DNA: TGTGCCAGCAGCTTGGGGCGTTCACCCCTCCACTTT; D gene: .; V gene: TRBV7-2; J gene: TRBJ1-6; clone size: many
CDR3 protein: CASSWTLSVTSTDTQYF; CDR3 DNA: TGTGCCAGCAGCTGGACCCTTAGCGTCACTAGCACAGATACGCAGTATTTT; D gene: .; V gene: TRBV5-6; J gene: TRBJ2-3; clone size: many
CDR3 protein: CAWRRSSYNEQFF; CDR3 DNA: TGTGCCTGGAGGAGGTCAAGCTACAATGAGCAGTTCTTC; D gene: .; V gene: TRBV30; J gene: TRBJ2-1; clone size: .
CDR3 protein: CASSQDSTDTQYF; CDR3 DNA: TGCGCCAGCAGCCAAGACAGCACAGATACGCAGTATTTT; D gene: .; V gene: TRBV4-1; J gene: TRBJ2-3; clone size: many
CDR3 protein: CASRTIQGKTPAAFF; CDR3 DNA: TGTGCCAGCAGGACGATACAGGGGAAGACCCCCGCAGCTTTCTTT; D gene: TRBD1; V gene: TRBV11-2; J gene: TRBJ1-1; clone size: many
CDR3 protein: CASSLGGHGYGYTF; CDR3 DNA: TGTGCCAGCAGTTTGGGGGGGCATGGGTATGGCTACACCTTC; D gene: .; V gene: TRBV12-3/TRBV12-4; J gene: TRBJ1-2; clone size: many
CDR3 protein: CSFRTSLDEQFF; CDR3 DNA: TGCAGCTTCAGGACTAGCCTCGATGAGCAGTTCTTC; D gene: TRBD2; V gene: TRBV29-1; J gene: TRBJ2-1; clone size: many
CDR3 protein: CASSFSVTYEQYF; CDR3 DNA: TGTGCCAGCAGTTTCTCGGTTACCTACGAGCAGTACTTC; D gene: .; V gene: TRBV6-2/TRBV6-3; J gene: TRBJ2-7; clone size: many
CDR3 protein: CSAHPTSGAQETQYF; CDR3 DNA: TGCAGTGCCCACCCGACTAGCGGGGCTCAAGAGACCCAGTACTTC; D gene: TRBD2; V gene: TRBV20-1; J gene: TRBJ2-5; clone size: many
CDR3 protein: CASSLASRQDRGIEAFF; CDR3 DNA: TGTGCCAGCAGCTTGGCCTCTAGACAGGACAGGGGAATAGAAGCTTTCTTT; D gene: TRBD1; V gene: TRBV5-5; J gene: TRBJ1-1; clone size: many
CDR3 protein: CASSLEGFSTEAFF; CDR3 DNA: TGTGCCAGCAGCTTAGAAGGGTTCAGCACTGAAGCTTTCTTT; D gene: .; V gene: TRBV7-6; J gene: TRBJ1-1; clone size: few
CDR3 protein: CASSFRRTGGSSSYNSPLHF; CDR3 DNA: TGTGCCAGCAGCTTTCGTAGGACAGGGGGCTCAAGTTCCTATAATTCACCCCTCCACTTT; D gene: TRBD1; V gene: TRBV7-2; J gene: TRBJ1-6; clone size: many
CDR3 protein: CSARWTSGRSEQFF; CDR3 DNA: TGCAGTGCGAGATGGACTAGCGGGAGATCTGAGCAGTTCTTC; D gene: TRBD2; V gene: TRBV20-1; J gene: TRBJ2-1; clone size: many
CDR3 protein: CASSVDRGPTEAFF; CDR3 DNA: TGTGCCAGCAGCGTAGACAGAGGGCCCACTGAAGCTTTCTTT; D gene: .; V gene: TRBV9; J gene: TRBJ1-1; clone size: many
CDR3 protein: CSARTAQRTSGRPLRGNEQFF; CDR3 DNA: TGCAGTGCTAGAACCGCCCAGAGGACTAGCGGGAGACCCCTCCGGGGGAATGAGCAGTTCTTC; D gene: TRBD2; V gene: TRBV20-1; J gene: TRBJ2-1; clone size: .
CDR3 protein: CSASTSGAYQETQYF; CDR3 DNA: TGCAGTGCTTCCACTAGCGGAGCGTACCAAGAGACCCAGTACTTC; D gene: TRBD2; V gene: TRBV20-1; J gene: TRBJ2-5; clone size: many
CDR3 protein: CSAQGDGNTIYF; CDR3 DNA: TGCAGTGCACAGGGGGACGGAAACACCATATATTTT; D gene: TRBD1; V gene: TRBV20-1; J gene: TRBJ1-3; clone size: medium-sized
CDR3 protein: CASSLDLYNEQFF; CDR3 DNA: TGTGCCAGCAGCTTAGACTTATACAATGAGCAGTTCTTC; D gene: .; V gene: TRBV7-3; J gene: TRBJ2-1; clone size: few
CDR3 protein: CASSAGQGDYGYTF; CDR3 DNA: TGCGCCAGCAGCGCCGGACAGGGGGACTATGGCTACACCTTC; D gene: TRBD1; V gene: TRBV5-1; J gene: TRBJ1-2; clone size: many
CDR3 protein: CSVLRALNTEAFF; CDR3 DNA: TGCAGCGTTCTAAGGGCCCTGAACACTGAAGCTTTCTTT; D gene: .; V gene: TRBV29-1; J gene: TRBJ1-1; clone size: many
CDR3 protein: CASSLEHEQYF; CDR3 DNA: TGCGCCAGCAGCTTGGAGCACGAGCAGTACTTC; D gene: .; V gene: TRBV5-1; J gene: TRBJ2-7; clone size: many
CDR3 protein: CAICSPLEVWKGTDTQYF; CDR3 DNA: TGTGCCATCTGCTCACCCCTCGAGGTGTGGAAGGGCACAGATACGCAGTATTTT; D gene: .; V gene: TRBV12-3/TRBV12-4; J gene: TRBJ2-3; clone size: .